Listed here are 7 T cell receptor beta chains from one sample, sequenced in a study of blood T cell repertoires in COVID-19. Sequenced by immunoSEQ multiplex PCR; TCRdb stores in-frame clones only, minus some. The sample has about 49,000 clones; 80% to 90% are singletons. The material sequenced was peripheral blood. The receptors come from a human donor in a cohort sampled during active COVID-19.

This clone was seen only once. CDR3 sequence reads: CASSEIGGELFF. For the CDR3, the DNA is TGTGCCAGCAGTGAAATCGGCGGGGAGCTGTTTTTT. The J gene is TRBJ2-2, the V gene TRBV2; D gene ambiguous. The germline CDR1 and CDR2 sequences are SNHLY and FYNNEI. Trimming removed 2 bases at V and 7 bases at J, with 5 bases between. This CDR3 region has 12 residues.

V usage is TRBV27 and J usage is TRBJ2-7, with 12 bases lining up with TRBD2. Per germline, CDR1 MNHEY and CDR2 SMNVEV (reference sequence). The J segment lost 0 bases and the V segment lost 5 bases, leaving 8 bases of the junction unmatched. CDR3 length: 17 amino acids. The CDR3 nucleotides read TGTGCCAGCAGTGTTGGCTCGGGACTAGCGGGCTCCTACGAGCAGTACTTC. Encoded protein: CASSVGSGLAGSYEQYF.

The chain carries TRBV20-1 and TRBJ1-6; no reliable D call. Trimming removed 3 bases from V and 9 bases from J, with 12 bases in between. This CDR3 comprises 13 residues. Per the germline V gene, CDR1 is DFQATT and CDR2 is SNEGSKA (reference sequence). CDR3 DNA: TGCAGTGCTAGTCGGAGAGGTCCTTCACCCCTCCACTTT. This codes for CSASRRGPSPLHF.

This chain uses TRBV15 with TRBJ2-5; D is possibly TRBD2 (7 bases). Trimming removed 8 bases at V and 5 bases at J, with 12 bases between. The germline CDR1 and CDR2 sequences are LNHNV and YYDKDF (reference sequence). The CDR3 sequence is 12 residues long. The CDR3 spells CATGGAYETQYF. CDR3 sequence (DNA): TGTGCCACCGGGGGGGCGTACGAGACCCAGTACTTC.

The chain is built from TRBV27 and TRBJ2-2; perhaps TRBD2 as D (6 bases). The CDR3 is made up of 16 amino acids. Germline V gene sequence: CDR1 MNHEY, CDR2 SMNVEV (reference sequence). With 5 bases removed from V and 5 bases from J, the gap between germline ends came to 18 bases. The CDR3 DNA reads TGTGCCAGCAGTACCCGGGAGAGCCGGCGGACCGGGGAGCTGTTTTTT. Translated: CASSTRESRRTGELFF.

CDR3 region: CASRDATGAYEQYF. The CDR3 region has the DNA TGTGCCAGCAGAGATGCGACAGGCGCCTACGAGCAGTACTTC. V is TRBV6-5 and J is TRBJ2-7; D may be TRBD1 (6 bases). The CDR3 length is 14 residues. Germline V lookup: CDR1 MNHEY, CDR2 SVGAGI. The ends were cut back, 6 bases at V and 2 bases at J, with 14 bases in the middle.

The gene calls are TRBV28 and TRBJ1-2; D not certain. Trimming stripped 5 bases from V and 7 bases from J, with 20 bases between. CDR1 is MDHEN and CDR2 is SYDVKM in the germline V gene. CDR3 length equals 15 residues. The CDR3 DNA follows: TGTGCCAGCAGTCCGAGGGTAGCTCCTAGTAGTGGCTACACCTTC. It translates to CASSPRVAPSSGYTF.